Sequencing of this T cell receptor (beta chain) was carried out in a study of human T cells and chemical hapten exposure. Whole-study context: Patch tests applied 0.01% DPC to the upper back, read at 6 days. The study, taken as a whole, reports: The formation of large CDR3 similarity clusters by expanded TCRs significantly exceeded that of controls.

As to time point: pre-sensitization, week 0. Treatment in this sample: therapeutic diphenylcyclopropenone sensitization with weekly scalp DPC. Germline V lookup: CDR1 SGHRS, CDR2 YFSETQ. The length of the CDR3 is 14 residues. The count of this clonotype is one. The antigen remains unidentified. An end of the junction does not agree with germline; a read error may underlie this. The authors' processing: Ranging from about 20,000 to 700,000, TCR counts per sample had a median value of 95,638. TCRdb redid the calling of the RACE reads with MiXCR, one entry per CDR3 protein. The V and J calls come from TCRdb's annotation, not from the publication. Here the sample spans 150,000 to 200,000 distinct CDR3 sequences, approximately 29% being singletons.

This chain uses TRBV5-1 with TRBJ2-5; a weak D match, TRBD2 (6 bases). Sequencing was performed on whole blood, taken in connection with sensitization to the hapten diphenylcyclopropenone (DPC). This TCR was recovered from a woman aged 30 to 39 with alopecia areata. Some clones in this sample may be carry-over from other donors' samples. CDR3 nucleotide sequence: TGCGCCAGCGTACGGGACTCAGGCCAAGAGACCAAGTACTTC. This sequence encodes CASVRDSGQETKYF.